The 15 T cell receptor beta chains given below trace back to one sample, sequenced in a study of blood T cell repertoires in COVID-19. Libraries were prepared by immunoSEQ multiplex PCR; TCRdb keeps only in-frame clonotypes and omits some of them. The sample records 19,000 or so clones, about 88% being singletons. The sequenced material came from peripheral blood. These receptor sequences come from a man between 65 and 85 years old with acute or convalescent COVID-19.

J is TRBJ2-7 and V is TRBV5-6; 8 bases map to TRBD2. Trimming at V came to 8 bases and at J to 0 bases, leaving 16 bases not matched to a gene. The CDR3 runs to 17 residues. Germline CDR1 SGHDT, CDR2 YYEEEE. For the CDR3, the DNA is TGTGCCAGTCAGTCCTTTCTAGCGGGCGTTCTCTCCTACGAGCAGTACTTC. Protein product: CASQSFLAGVLSYEQYF. Drawing the rest from reference TRBV5-6 and TRBJ2-7, the complete variable domain is DAGVTQSPTHLIKTRGQQVTLRCSPKSGHDTVSWYQQALGQGPQFIFQYYEEEERQRGNFPDRFSGHQFPNYSSELNVNALLLGDSALYLCASQSFLAGVLSYEQYFGPGTRLTVT.

The V gene is TRBV5-6, the J gene TRBJ2-3; tentative D call: TRBD1 (6 bases). The CDR3 extends over 17 amino acids. The germline V gene has CDR1 SGHDT and CDR2 YYEEEE. Trimming removed 5 bases at V and 1 base at J, with 20 bases between. Here the CDR3 reads CASRVDARGFGTDTQYF. The CDR3 DNA is TGTGCCAGCAGGGTTGACGCGAGGGGGTTTGGCACAGATACGCAGTATTTT.

The chain carries TRBV7-2 and TRBJ1-1, with D unclear. This CDR3 has 13 residues. Germline CDR1 SGHTA, CDR2 FQGNSA. V was trimmed by 1 base and J by 8 bases, leaving 11 bases between them. CDR3: CASSLVGWAEAFF. The CDR3 bases are TGTGCCAGCAGCTTAGTCGGCTGGGCCGAAGCTTTCTTT.

The chain combines TRBV7-2 with TRBJ2-2; the match to TRBD2 covers 8 bases. Trimming removed 6 bases from V and 3 bases from J; junction bases left unmatched: 12. Germline V gene data show CDR1 as SGHTA and CDR2 as FQGNSA. This CDR3 region has 17 residues. The CDR3 reads CASSPRSGSGYTGELFF. The CDR3 DNA follows: TGTGCCAGCAGTCCCAGAAGCGGGAGTGGGTACACCGGGGAGCTGTTTTTT. The complete variable domain, with remaining parts taken from reference TRBV7-2 and TRBJ2-2, reads GAGVSQSPSNKVTEKGKDVELRCDPISGHTALYWYRQSLGQGLEFLIYFQGNSAPDKSGLPSDRFSAERTGGSVSTLTIQRTQQEDSAVYLCASSPRSGSGYTGELFFGEGSRLTVL.

This sequence joins TRBV19 and TRBJ1-5, with 7 positions matching TRBD1. Germline loops: CDR1 LNHDA, CDR2 SQIVND (reference sequence). V lost 4 bases, J lost 6 bases, and 9 bases stayed unmatched. The CDR3 covers 15 residues. In nucleotides, the CDR3 is TGTGCCAGTAGTACACAACAGGGGCTAAGTCAGCCCCAGCATTTT. It translates to CASSTQQGLSQPQHF.

This rearrangement joins TRBV20-1 to TRBJ2-2; unclear D gene. V was clipped by 6 bases and J by 9 bases, with 11 bases between them. Germline-derived CDR1 and CDR2 are DFQATT and SNEGSKA (reference sequence). This CDR3 spans 11 amino acids. DNA for the CDR3: TGCAGTGCCTTACATAACAGGGAGCTGTTTTTT. Protein product: CSALHNRELFF.

The chain couples TRBV10-3 to TRBJ2-7, with 11 bases that match TRBD1. The CDR3 spans 16 residues. J lost 5 bases, V lost 5 bases, and 11 bases had no gene match. Germline V gene data show CDR1 as ENHRY and CDR2 as SYGVKD. CDR3 in DNA: TGTGCCATCAGTAAGGGACAGGGGGGAACCGTCGACGAGCAGTACTTC. Translating gives CAISKGQGGTVDEQYF.

The genes are TRBV4-2 and TRBJ1-3; 10 bases match TRBD1. The junction had 4 bases not matched to a gene; V was cut back by 0 bases and J by 2 bases. Germline V gene data show CDR1 as LGHNA and CDR2 as YNFKEQ. CDR3 size: 17 residues. This chain's CDR3 is CASSQEGQGTTGNTIYF. CDR3 DNA: TGTGCCAGCAGCCAAGAGGGACAGGGGACAACTGGAAACACCATATATTTT.

This chain uses TRBV27 with TRBJ2-3; 10 nucleotides agree with TRBD1. The CDR3 contains 15 residues. V lost 6 bases, J lost 3 bases, and 6 bases stayed unmatched. Germline lookup yields CDR1 MNHEY and CDR2 SMNVEV (reference sequence). CDR3 protein: CASSPRTGGTDTQYF. CDR3 nucleotide sequence: TGTGCCAGCAGCCCACGGACAGGGGGTACAGATACGCAGTATTTT.

V is TRBV19 and J is TRBJ2-2; D possibly corresponds to TRBD1 (5 bases). Trimming removed 6 bases from V and 6 bases from J, with 17 bases in between. CDR3 length equals 15 residues. The V gene's germline CDR1 is LNHDA and CDR2 SQIVND (reference sequence). Here the CDR3 reads CASSLQVLRAGELFF. Here the CDR3 DNA reads TGTGCCAGTAGCCTTCAAGTACTCAGGGCCGGGGAGCTGTTTTTT.

The J gene is TRBJ2-7, the V gene TRBV7-9; D is possibly TRBD2 (5 bases). This CDR3 spans 11 amino acids. Looked up from germline, CDR1 is SEHNR and CDR2 is FQNEAQ (reference sequence). In DNA form, the CDR3 reads TGTGCTTTGGACGGGGAGTACGAGCAGTACTTC. Protein sequence: CALDGEYEQYF.

This rearrangement joins TRBV18 to TRBJ1-1; D not certain. Germline CDR1 reads KGHSH; CDR2 reads LQKENI. V lost 0 bases, J lost 2 bases, and 10 bases lay in between. The CDR3 length is 15 residues. The DNA for the CDR3 is TGTGCCAGCTCACCACCGCGCAGGCCCAACACTGAAGCTTTCTTT. This sequence encodes CASSPPRRPNTEAFF.

This clone has just one count. V and J are TRBV15 and TRBJ2-1; 8 bases fit TRBD2. Germline V CDR1 and CDR2: LNHNV, YYDKDF (reference sequence). The CDR3 runs to 13 residues. V lost 4 bases to trimming and J lost 8 bases; unmatched junction nucleotides: 4. The CDR3 is CATSTGLEDEQFF. In DNA form, the CDR3 reads TGTGCCACCAGCACGGGACTAGAGGATGAGCAGTTCTTC. The whole variable domain, filled in from reference TRBV15 and TRBJ2-1, reads DAMVIQNPRYQVTQFGKPVTLSCSQTLNHNVMYWYQQKSSQAPKLLFHYYDKDFNNEADTPDNFQSRRPNTSFCFLDIRSPGLGDTAMYLCATSTGLEDEQFFGPGTRLTVL.

The CDR3 spells CASSPSGRYEQYF. In DNA, the CDR3 is TGTGCCAGCAGCCCCAGCGGGAGGTACGAGCAGTACTTC. The chain employs TRBV9 and TRBJ2-7; 9 bases are a match to TRBD2. With V trimmed by 4 bases and J by 4 bases, 3 bases remained unmatched. The CDR3 covers 13 residues. Germline V gives CDR1 SGDLS, CDR2 YYNGEE.

There are a few counts of this clone. This sequence joins TRBV27 and TRBJ2-7, with TRBD2 matching 11 bases. The trim removed 3 bases at V and 7 bases at J, leaving 8 bases unmatched. This CDR3 spans 15 amino acids. Germline assignment: CDR1 MNHEY and CDR2 SMNVEV (reference sequence). CDR3 region: CASSLSGTSGEEQYF. Written as DNA, the CDR3 is TGTGCCAGCAGTTTGTCCGGGACTAGCGGAGAGGAGCAGTACTTC.